A selection of T cell receptor beta chains follows, all from one sample in a study of OX40 agonist ivuxolimab in advanced cancers. Sequenced by immunoSEQ multiplex PCR; TCRdb stores in-frame clones only, minus some. The table includes tens of thousands of clones, roughly nine tenths detected once. Here the sequenced sample was CD4+ or CD8+ T cells sorted from blood, taken in a trial of the OX40 agonist ivuxolimab. These receptor sequences come from an adult with an advanced solid tumor such as melanoma, head and neck, liver or kidney cancer. Both conserved end residues are part of each CDR3. The D gene is left open where the match is weak. Where a row states a size, it is once, few, many or the class of an expanded clone; other rows omit it.

>-|13|TRBJ1-3|TRBV7-9|-
TGTGCCAGCAGCTTATCCCAGGGGAACACCATATATTTT
CASSLSQGNTIYF
>TRBD2|17|TRBJ2-5|TRBV5-4|-
TGTGCCAGCAGCCGACAAAAGACTAGCGGGCCTGGGGAGACCCAGTACTTC
CASSRQKTSGPGETQYF
>-|15|TRBJ2-2|TRBV18|once
TGTGCCAGCTCAGCAGATCTCACAGGGTCCGGGGAGCTGTTTTTT
CASSADLTGSGELFF
>-|11|TRBJ1-1|TRBV28|-
TGTGCCAGCAGTTTGGGACAAGGGGCTTTCTTT
CASSLGQGAFF
>-|14|TRBJ1-2|TRBV5-4|-
TGTGCCAGCAGCTTGGAGCAATATGGCTATGGCTACACCTTC
CASSLEQYGYGYTF
>TRBD1|17|TRBJ2-2|TRBV5-1|-
TGCGCCAGCAGGTCGACCCTGACAGGGATAAACACCGGGGAGCTGTTTTTT
CASRSTLTGINTGELFF
>-|14|TRBJ1-6|TRBV6-5|-
TGTGCCAGCAGTTACTACAGGGAAAATTCACCCCTCCACTTT
CASSYYRENSPLHF
>-|17|TRBJ1-6|TRBV27|-
TGTGCCAGCAGTCCCAGGGTTTTCGGTGGGGTGGGTTCACCCCTCCACTTT
CASSPRVFGGVGSPLHF
>TRBD1|13|TRBJ2-5|TRBV18|-
TGTGCCAGCTCGGACAGGGTCCAAGAGACCCAGTACTTC
CASSDRVQETQYF
>-|13|TRBJ2-7|TRBV5-6|-
TGTGCCAGCAGCTTGACAGGACCCTACGAGCAGTACTTC
CASSLTGPYEQYF
>-|16|TRBJ2-5|TRBV5-1|-
TGCGCCAGCAGCTCAACAGGGCGGCCGTACCAAGAGACCCAGTACTTC
CASSSTGRPYQETQYF
>TRBD2|15|TRBJ2-3|TRBV4-1|-
TGCGCCAGCAGCCGACTAGCGGGGGGCCCAGATACGCAGTATTTT
CASSRLAGGPDTQYF
>-|15|TRBJ2-7|TRBV5-6|-
TGTGCCAGCAGCTTGCCTAGACAGGCGACCTACGAGCAGTACTTC
CASSLPRQATYEQYF
>TRBD2|15|TRBJ2-1|TRBV5-1|-
TGCGCCAGCAGCCCGGTCTGGACTAGCGGAGGCGAGCAGTTCTTC
CASSPVWTSGGEQFF
>TRBD1|14|TRBJ2-1|TRBV5-1|-
TGCGCCAGCAGCGTGGGACAGGCCTACAATGAGCAGTTCTTC
CASSVGQAYNEQFF
>TRBD1|15|TRBJ1-2|TRBV6-5|-
TGTGCCAGCAGACTGGGGAGGGGGCCTAACTATGGCTACACCTTC
CASRLGRGPNYGYTF
>-|16|TRBJ1-2|TRBV5-1|once
TGCGCCAGCAGCTTGGTCCCGACGGAGTCCCCAGGTGGCTACACCTTC
CASSLVPTESPGGYTF
>-|15|TRBJ1-2|TRBV9|-
TGTGCCAGCAGCGTAGCCTTGGGGGGGACAAGAACCTACACCTTC
CASSVALGGTRTYTF
>-|19|TRBJ1-2|TRBV2|-
TGTGCCAGCAGTCCTACTCCTCGGGGTCGGACCGCCTCTAACTATGGCTACACCTTC
CASSPTPRGRTASNYGYTF
>TRBD2|16|TRBJ2-1|TRBV4-1|-
TGCGCCAGCAGCCAACGGACTAGCGGGGGGGCCCTTGAGCAGTTCTTC
CASSQRTSGGALEQFF
>TRBD2|17|TRBJ2-3|TRBV5-1|few
TGCGCCAGCAGCCCCAGGACTAGCGGGGGCCGCTCAAATACGCAGTATTTT
CASSPRTSGGRSNTQYF
>-|15|TRBJ2-5|TRBV7-9|-
TGTGCCAGCAGATGGGCCGGGGGAGGATGGGAGACCCAGTACTTC
CASRWAGGGWETQYF
>-|16|TRBJ1-4|TRBV5-1|-
TGCGCCAGCAGCTTGGGCCTTGGGTCGGCTAATGAAAAACTGTTTTTT
CASSLGLGSANEKLFF
>-|14|TRBJ1-1|TRBV10-3|few
TGTGCCATCAGTGACTGGGGTTCGAACACTGAAGCTTTCTTT
CAISDWGSNTEAFF
>-|14|TRBJ2-2|TRBV5-1|-
TGCGCCAGCAGGGGCAGCGCGAACACCGGGGAGCTGTTTTTT
CASRGSANTGELFF
>-|12|TRBJ2-7|TRBV7-9|-
TGTGCCAGCAGCTTAGAAGTGGGCGAGCAGTACTTC
CASSLEVGEQYF